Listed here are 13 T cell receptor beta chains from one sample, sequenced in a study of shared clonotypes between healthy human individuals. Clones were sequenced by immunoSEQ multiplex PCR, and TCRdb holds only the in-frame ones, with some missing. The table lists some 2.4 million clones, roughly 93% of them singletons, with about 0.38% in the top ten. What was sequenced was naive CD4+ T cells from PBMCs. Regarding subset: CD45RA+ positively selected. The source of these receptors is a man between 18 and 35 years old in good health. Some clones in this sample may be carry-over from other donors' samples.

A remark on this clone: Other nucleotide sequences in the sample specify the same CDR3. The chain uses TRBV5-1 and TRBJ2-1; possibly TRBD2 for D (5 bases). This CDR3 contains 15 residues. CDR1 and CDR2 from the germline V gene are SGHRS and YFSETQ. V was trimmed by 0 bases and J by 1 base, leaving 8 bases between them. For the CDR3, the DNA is TGCGCCAGCAGCTTGGTTGGGAGTTCCTACAATGAGCAGTTCTTC. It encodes CASSLVGSSYNEQFF.

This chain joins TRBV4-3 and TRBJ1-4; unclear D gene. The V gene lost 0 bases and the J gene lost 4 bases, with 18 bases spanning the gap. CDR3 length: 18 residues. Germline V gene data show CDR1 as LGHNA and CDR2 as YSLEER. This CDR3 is CASSQDLAGVRINEKLFF. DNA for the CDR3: TGCGCCAGCAGCCAAGACCTCGCCGGGGTACGAATTAATGAAAAACTGTTTTTT.

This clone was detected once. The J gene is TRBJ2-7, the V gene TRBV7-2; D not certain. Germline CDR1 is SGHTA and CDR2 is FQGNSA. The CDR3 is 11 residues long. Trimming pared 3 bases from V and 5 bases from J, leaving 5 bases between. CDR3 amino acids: CASSFAHEQYF. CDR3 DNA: TGTGCCAGCAGCTTCGCCCACGAGCAGTACTTC.

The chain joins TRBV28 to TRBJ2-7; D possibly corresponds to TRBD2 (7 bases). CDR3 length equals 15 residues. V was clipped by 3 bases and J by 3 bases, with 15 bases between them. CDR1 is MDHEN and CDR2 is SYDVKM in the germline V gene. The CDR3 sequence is CASSFFGRGGYEQYF. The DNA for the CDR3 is TGTGCCAGCAGTTTCTTTGGGAGGGGGGGCTACGAGCAGTACTTC.

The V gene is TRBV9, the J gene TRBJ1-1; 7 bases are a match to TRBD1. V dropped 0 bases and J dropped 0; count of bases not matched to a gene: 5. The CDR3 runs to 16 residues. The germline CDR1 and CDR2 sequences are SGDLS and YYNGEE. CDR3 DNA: TGTGCCAGCAGCGTAGAGCCAGGGGGAATGAACACTGAAGCTTTCTTT. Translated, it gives CASSVEPGGMNTEAFF.

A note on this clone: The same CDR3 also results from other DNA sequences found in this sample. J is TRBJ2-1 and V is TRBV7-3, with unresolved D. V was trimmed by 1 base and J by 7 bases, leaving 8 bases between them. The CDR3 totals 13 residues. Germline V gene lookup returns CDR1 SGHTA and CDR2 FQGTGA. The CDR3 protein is CASSLRLGNEQFF. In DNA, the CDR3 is TGTGCCAGCAGCTTAAGGCTAGGGAATGAGCAGTTCTTC.

CDR3 bases: TGTGCCAGCAGCGTTGCACCAGATTACGAGCAGTACTTC. Translated: CASSVAPDYEQYF. The chain carries TRBV9 and TRBJ2-7; D remains ambiguous. This CDR3 is built from 13 residues. The V gene's germline CDR1 is SGDLS and CDR2 YYNGEE. The V end was cut by 2 bases, the J end by 4 bases, with 10 bases between.

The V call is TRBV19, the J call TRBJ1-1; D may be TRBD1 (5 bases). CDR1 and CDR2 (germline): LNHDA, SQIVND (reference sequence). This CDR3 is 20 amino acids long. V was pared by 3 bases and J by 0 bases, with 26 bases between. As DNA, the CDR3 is TGTGCCAGTAGTATGGGGCCTTTAATGAGGGGCAAAAACATGAACACTGAAGCTTTCTTT. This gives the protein CASSMGPLMRGKNMNTEAFF. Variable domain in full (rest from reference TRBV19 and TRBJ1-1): DGGITQSPKYLFRKEGQNVTLSCEQNLNHDAMYWYRQDPGQGLRLIYYSQIVNDFQKGDIAEGYSVSREKKESFPLTVTSAQKNPTAFYLCASSMGPLMRGKNMNTEAFFGQGTRLTVV.

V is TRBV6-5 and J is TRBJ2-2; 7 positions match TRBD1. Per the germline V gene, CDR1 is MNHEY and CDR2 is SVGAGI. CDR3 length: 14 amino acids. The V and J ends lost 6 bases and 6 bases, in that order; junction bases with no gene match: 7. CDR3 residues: CASRRQGSAGELFF. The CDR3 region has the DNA TGTGCCAGCAGAAGACAGGGTAGCGCCGGGGAGCTGTTTTTT.

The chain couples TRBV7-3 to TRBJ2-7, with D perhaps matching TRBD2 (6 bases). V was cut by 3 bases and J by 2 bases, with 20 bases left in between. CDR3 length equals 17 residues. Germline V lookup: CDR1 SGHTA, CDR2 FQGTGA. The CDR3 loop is CASSLGSGGFGTYEQYF. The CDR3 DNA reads TGTGCCAGCAGCTTGGGTTCCGGGGGTTTCGGGACCTACGAGCAGTACTTC.

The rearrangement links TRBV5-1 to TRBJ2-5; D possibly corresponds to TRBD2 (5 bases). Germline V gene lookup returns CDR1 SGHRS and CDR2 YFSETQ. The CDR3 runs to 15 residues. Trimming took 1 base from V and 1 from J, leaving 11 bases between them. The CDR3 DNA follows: TGCGCCAGCAGCTTGCTGGTAGCGACCCAAGAGACCCAGTACTTC. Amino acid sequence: CASSLLVATQETQYF.

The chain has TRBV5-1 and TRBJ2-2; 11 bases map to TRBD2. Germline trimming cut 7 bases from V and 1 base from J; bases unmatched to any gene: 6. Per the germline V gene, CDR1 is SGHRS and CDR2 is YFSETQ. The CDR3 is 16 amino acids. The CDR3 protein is CASGQGTSGNTGELFF. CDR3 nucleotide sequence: TGCGCCAGCGGGCAGGGGACTAGCGGGAACACCGGGGAGCTGTTTTTT.

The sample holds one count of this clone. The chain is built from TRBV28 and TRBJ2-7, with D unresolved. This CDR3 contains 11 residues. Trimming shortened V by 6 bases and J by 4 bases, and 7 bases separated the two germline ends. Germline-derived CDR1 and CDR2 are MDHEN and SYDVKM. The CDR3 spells CASRYVYEQYF. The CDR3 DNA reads TGTGCCAGCAGATACGTATACGAGCAGTACTTC.